This TCR beta chain was profiled in a study of human T cells and chemical hapten exposure (dated by TCRdb to the early 2020s). With regard to the full study: For sensitization, 2% DPC in acetone was applied to a roughly 2 cm by roughly 2 cm area of upper inner arm skin. Blood for TCR sequencing was provided by twenty-nine alopecia patients at one to four time points (pre-sensitization, 2, 6 and 24 weeks). In alopecia patients, the study followed how the peripheral blood TCR repertoire changed in vivo over primary and secondary sensitization to diphenylcyclopropenone (DPC), a hapten. Blood samples were taken from patients before sensitization (week 0) and at 2, 6 and about 24 weeks after DPC sensitization. Patch testing was done on the upper back using Finn chambers containing 0.01% DPC, and results were scored after 6 days according to International Contact Dermatitis Research Group standards. Most of the patients in the cohort were female, and the cohort covered alopecia areata with under or over 50% scalp involvement, alopecia totalis and alopecia universalis. The libraries were sequenced as a pool, and the TCR yield per sample differed mostly because of small variations in library volumes within the pool. Throughout the roughly 25-week study period, patients were also given weekly therapeutic DPC doses on the scalp. Results and caveats for the whole study, not just this receptor: Significantly more large CDR3 similarity clusters were formed by expanded TCRs than by pre-sensitization or healthy control sets, consistent with antigen-driven responses. No change with DPC sensitization was found in the number of TCRs above 1 in 1000 frequency, and no evidence of global repertoire structure alterations was found. After repeated subsampling, changes were observed in the strength of the expansion versus patch-test correlation and in the threshold at which the correlation became significant. A positive correlation was found between the number of PT1 expanded TCRs and patch test score, with significance reached at thresholds 8, 16 and 32 but not 4. Alopecia, a presumed autoimmune disease, was present in all patients, so the immune response of the patients might differ from that of healthy individuals.

Sample time point, as interpreted from the label and publication: patch test 1, 2 weeks after DPC sensitization. The sample's treatment or condition, from its label and the paper: therapeutic diphenylcyclopropenone sensitization with weekly scalp DPC. At each patch-test visit, blood was drawn before the patch test was applied. To be eligible, patients had to be aged 18 to 70, diagnosed with alopecia and judged suitable for DPC therapy, while pregnant patients were excluded. Total RNA was extracted from unfractionated whole blood that had been collected in Tempus Blood RNA tubes. V gives up 7 bases and J gives up 0 bases, and the segment between their germline ends measures 13 bases. The CDR3 contains 15 residues, cysteine and phenylalanine counted. The CDR3 DNA has 45 bases and is translated from base 1. In the germline V gene, CDR1 corresponds to MNHNS and CDR2 to SASEGT. Note on this clonotype: Its antigen specificity is not known. No much larger clonotype is one base removed from it; base qualities were not supplied.

Library preparation used RACE. For sequencing, a NextSeq 500 was employed. During library preparation, unique molecular identifiers were attached to individual cDNA molecules so that TCRs could be counted in a quantitative, reproducible way. For every blood RNA sample, sequencing covered both the TCR alpha and TCR beta chains. From the authors' description of their analysis: A median of roughly 98,000 TCRs per sample was observed, with a range of about 20,000 to 750,000. V, J and CDR3 annotation of the TCR reads was performed with the Decombinator software suite. Every sample was subsampled to the same number of TCRs (28,000) for the PS versus PT1 abundance plots. TCRs were defined as expanded if absent before sensitization and observed at least eight times at the 2-week time point. TCRdb handled the public reads itself, with Q25 trimming in fastp and clone calling in MiXCR, and kept productive beta chains. Each entry is one CDR3 protein sequence, shown with its most common DNA and genes. The V and J calls come from TCRdb's annotation, not from the publication. The sample contains around 120,000 distinct CDR3 sequences, around 15% of them found a single time. About 0.85% of the sample goes to the ten largest clones.

The V gene is TRBV6-1 and the J gene is TRBJ2-4, and perhaps TRBD2 as D gene, on 5 matching bases. This specimen was whole blood, taken in connection with sensitization to the hapten diphenylcyclopropenone (DPC). The sequence derives from a man aged 18 to 35 with alopecia areata. Some clones in this sample may be carry-over from other donors' samples. The base sequence is TGTGCCAGCAATTCGGAGGAGGTAGCCAAAAACATTCAGTACTTC. Its coded protein is CASNSEEVAKNIQYF.